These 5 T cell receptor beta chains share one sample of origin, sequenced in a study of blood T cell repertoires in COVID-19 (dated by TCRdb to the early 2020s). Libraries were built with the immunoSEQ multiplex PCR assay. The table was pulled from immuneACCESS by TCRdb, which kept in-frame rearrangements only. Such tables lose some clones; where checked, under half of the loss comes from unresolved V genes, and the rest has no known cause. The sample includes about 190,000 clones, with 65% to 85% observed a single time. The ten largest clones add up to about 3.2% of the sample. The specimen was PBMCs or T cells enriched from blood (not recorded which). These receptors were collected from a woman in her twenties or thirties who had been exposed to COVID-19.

The chain's CDR3 is CASSPLETENTEAFF. The CDR3 nucleotides are TGTGCCAGCTCACCATTAGAAACAGAGAACACTGAAGCTTTCTTT. The chain carries TRBV18 and TRBJ1-1; D call uncertain. This CDR3 contains 15 residues. CDR1 KGHSH and CDR2 LQKENI come from the germline V gene. V lost 2 bases and J lost 1, with 11 bases in between.

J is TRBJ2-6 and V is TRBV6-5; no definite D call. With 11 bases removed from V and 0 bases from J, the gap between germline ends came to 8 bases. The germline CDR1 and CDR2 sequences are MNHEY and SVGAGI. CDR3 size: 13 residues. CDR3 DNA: TGTGCCGTTAGAGACTCTGGGGCCAACGTCCTGACTTTC. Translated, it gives CAVRDSGANVLTF.

The CDR3 spells CASSLLRTRTGLDYEQYF. The CDR3 bases are TGCGCCAGCAGCTTGTTGCGCACCAGGACAGGGCTCGACTACGAGCAGTACTTC. The V call is TRBV5-1, the J call TRBJ2-7; 8 bases match TRBD1. Germline V gene sequence: CDR1 SGHRS, CDR2 YFSETQ. V trimming: 1 base; J trimming: 3 bases; junction bases outside the gene matches: 15. The CDR3 sequence is 18 residues long.

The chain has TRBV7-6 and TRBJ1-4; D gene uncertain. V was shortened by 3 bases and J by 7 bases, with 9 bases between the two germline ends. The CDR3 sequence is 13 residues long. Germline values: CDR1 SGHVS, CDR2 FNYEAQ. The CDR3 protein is CASSFKEGEKLFF. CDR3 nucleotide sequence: TGTGCCAGCAGCTTTAAGGAGGGTGAAAAACTGTTTTTT.

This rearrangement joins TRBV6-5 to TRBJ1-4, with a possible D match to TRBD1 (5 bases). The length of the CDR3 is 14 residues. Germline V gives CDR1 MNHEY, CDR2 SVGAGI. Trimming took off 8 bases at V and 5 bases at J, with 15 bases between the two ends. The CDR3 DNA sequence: TGTGCCAGCTTCACAGGCCGAATGAATGAAAAACTGTTTTTT. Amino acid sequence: CASFTGRMNEKLFF.